This TCR beta chain was profiled in a study of blood T cells in healthy people across ages. Germline loops: CDR1 LGHNA, CDR2 YNFKEQ. V gave up 2 bases and J gave up 2 bases; unmatched junction bases: 5. The CDR3 contains 15 residues. This clonotype was counted a few times. Primed by a sample-barcoded 5' primer and a J-beta primer mix, a second PCR proceeded for 7 to 11 cycles. A single record per CDR3 protein comes from TCRdb applying MiXCR to the 5' RACE reads. The table has 550,000 to 650,000 distinct CDR3 sequences, approximately 30% seen once. What was sequenced was blood. The sequence was obtained from a woman of 80 years or more in good health. This chain uses TRBV4-2 with TRBJ1-1; TRBD1 matches at 7 bases. CDR3 amino acids: CASSQMTGFNTEAFF. DNA of the CDR3: TGTGCCAGCAGCCAAATGACAGGGTTTAACACTGAAGCTTTCTTT.